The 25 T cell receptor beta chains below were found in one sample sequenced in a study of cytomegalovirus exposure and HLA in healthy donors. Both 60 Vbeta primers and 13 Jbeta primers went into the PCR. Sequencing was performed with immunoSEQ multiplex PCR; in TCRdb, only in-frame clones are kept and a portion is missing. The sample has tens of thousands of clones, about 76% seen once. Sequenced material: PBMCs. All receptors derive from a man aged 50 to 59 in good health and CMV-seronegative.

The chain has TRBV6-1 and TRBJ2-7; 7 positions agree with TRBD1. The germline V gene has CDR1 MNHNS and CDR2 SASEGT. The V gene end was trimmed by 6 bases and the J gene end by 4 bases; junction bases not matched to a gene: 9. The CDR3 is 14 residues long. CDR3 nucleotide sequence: TGTGCCAGCAGCCGACAAAGGGGGCAATACGAGCAGTACTTC. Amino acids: CASSRQRGQYEQYF.

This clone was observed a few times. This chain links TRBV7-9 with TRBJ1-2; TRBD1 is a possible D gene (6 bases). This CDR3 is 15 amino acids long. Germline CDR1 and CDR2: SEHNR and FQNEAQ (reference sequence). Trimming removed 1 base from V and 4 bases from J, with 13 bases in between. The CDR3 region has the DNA TGTGCCAGCAGCTTAGGCGGGGGCGGTTTCTATGGCTACACCTTC. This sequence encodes CASSLGGGGFYGYTF.

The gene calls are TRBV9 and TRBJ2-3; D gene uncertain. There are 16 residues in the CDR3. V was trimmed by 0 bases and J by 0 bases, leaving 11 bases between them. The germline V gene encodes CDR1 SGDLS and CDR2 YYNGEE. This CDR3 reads CASSVENRRSTDTQYF. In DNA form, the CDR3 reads TGTGCCAGCAGCGTAGAAAACCGGAGAAGCACAGATACGCAGTATTTT.

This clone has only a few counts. The CDR3 region is CAISEVAGGLKDTQYF. DNA of the CDR3: TGTGCCATCAGTGAGGTAGCGGGGGGGTTGAAAGATACGCAGTATTTT. This sequence joins TRBV10-3 and TRBJ2-3; 11 nucleotides align to TRBD2. This CDR3 has 16 residues. Germline V gene data show CDR1 as ENHRY and CDR2 as SYGVKD. The ends lost 2 bases at V and 5 bases at J; junction bases unmatched: 6.

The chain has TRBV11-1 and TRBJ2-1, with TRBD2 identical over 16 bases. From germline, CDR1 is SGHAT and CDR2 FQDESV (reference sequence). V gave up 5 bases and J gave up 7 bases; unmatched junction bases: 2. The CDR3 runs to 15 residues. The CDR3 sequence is CASSAGLAGGNEQFF. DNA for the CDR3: TGTGCCAGCAGCGCGGGACTAGCGGGGGGGAATGAGCAGTTCTTC.

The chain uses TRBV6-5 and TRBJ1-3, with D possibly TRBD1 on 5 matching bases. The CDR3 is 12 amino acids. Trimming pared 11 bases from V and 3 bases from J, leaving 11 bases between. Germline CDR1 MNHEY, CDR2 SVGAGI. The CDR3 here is CAGRTGGNTIYF. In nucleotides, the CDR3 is TGTGCCGGACGAACAGGTGGAAACACCATATATTTT.

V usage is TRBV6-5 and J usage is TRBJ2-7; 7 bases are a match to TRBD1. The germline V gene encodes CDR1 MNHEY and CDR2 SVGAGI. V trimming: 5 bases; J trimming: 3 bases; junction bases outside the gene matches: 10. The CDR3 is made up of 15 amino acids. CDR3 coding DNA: TGTGCCAGCAGTCCCACAGGGGTTATAGGCTACGAGCAGTACTTC. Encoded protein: CASSPTGVIGYEQYF.

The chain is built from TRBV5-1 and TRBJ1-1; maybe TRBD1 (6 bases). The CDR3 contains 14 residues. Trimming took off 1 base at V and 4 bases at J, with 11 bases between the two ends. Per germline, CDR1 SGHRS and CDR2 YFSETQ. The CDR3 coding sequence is TGCGCCAGCAGCTTGCGCAGGGGTGCCACTGAAGCTTTCTTT. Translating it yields CASSLRRGATEAFF.

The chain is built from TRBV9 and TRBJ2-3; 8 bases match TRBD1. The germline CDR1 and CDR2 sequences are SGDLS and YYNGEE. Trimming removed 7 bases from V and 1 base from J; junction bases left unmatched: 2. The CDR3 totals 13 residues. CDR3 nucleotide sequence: TGTGCCAGCCTGGGACAGGGCACAGATACGCAGTATTTT. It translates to CASLGQGTDTQYF.

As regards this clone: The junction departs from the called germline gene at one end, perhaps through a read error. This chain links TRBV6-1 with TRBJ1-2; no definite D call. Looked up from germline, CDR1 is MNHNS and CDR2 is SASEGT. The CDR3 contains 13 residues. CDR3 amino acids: CASSEGANYGYTF. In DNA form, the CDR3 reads TGTGCCAGCAGCGAAGGCGCTAACTATGGCTACACCTTC.

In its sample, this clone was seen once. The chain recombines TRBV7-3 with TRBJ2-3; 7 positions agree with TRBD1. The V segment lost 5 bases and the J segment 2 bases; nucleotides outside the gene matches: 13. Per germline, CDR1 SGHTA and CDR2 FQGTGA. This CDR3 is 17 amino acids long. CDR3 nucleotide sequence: TGTGCCAGCAGCCCTGAGCCGGGACAGTCGTCCACAGATACGCAGTATTTT. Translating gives CASSPEPGQSSTDTQYF.

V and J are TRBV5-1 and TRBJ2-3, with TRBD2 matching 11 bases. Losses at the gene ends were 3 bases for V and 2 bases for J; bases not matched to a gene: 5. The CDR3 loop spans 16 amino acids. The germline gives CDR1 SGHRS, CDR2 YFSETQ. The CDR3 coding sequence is TGCGCCAGCAGCTCGGGACTAGCGGAATCCACAGATACGCAGTATTTT. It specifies CASSSGLAESTDTQYF.

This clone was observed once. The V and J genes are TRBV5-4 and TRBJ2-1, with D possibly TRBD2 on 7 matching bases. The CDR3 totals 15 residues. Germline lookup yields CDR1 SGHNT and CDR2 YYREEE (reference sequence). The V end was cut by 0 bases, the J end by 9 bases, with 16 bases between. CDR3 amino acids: CASSLAWGGHGEQFF. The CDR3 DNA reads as TGTGCCAGCAGCTTGGCGTGGGGGGGCCATGGTGAGCAGTTCTTC.

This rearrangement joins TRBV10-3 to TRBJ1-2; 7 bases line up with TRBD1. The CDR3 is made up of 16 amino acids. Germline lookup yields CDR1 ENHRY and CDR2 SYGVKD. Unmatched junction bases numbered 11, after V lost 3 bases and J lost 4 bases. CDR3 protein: CAISDSEGATIYGYTF. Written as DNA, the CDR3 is TGTGCCATCAGTGATTCGGAGGGGGCTACTATCTATGGCTACACCTTC.

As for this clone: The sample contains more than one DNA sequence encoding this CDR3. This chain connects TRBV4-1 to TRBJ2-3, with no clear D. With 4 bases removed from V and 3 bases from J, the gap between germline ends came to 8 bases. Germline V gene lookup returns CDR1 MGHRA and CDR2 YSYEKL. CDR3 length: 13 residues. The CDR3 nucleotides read TGCGCCAGCAGCCCTCCAGGAACAGATACGCAGTATTTT. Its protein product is CASSPPGTDTQYF.

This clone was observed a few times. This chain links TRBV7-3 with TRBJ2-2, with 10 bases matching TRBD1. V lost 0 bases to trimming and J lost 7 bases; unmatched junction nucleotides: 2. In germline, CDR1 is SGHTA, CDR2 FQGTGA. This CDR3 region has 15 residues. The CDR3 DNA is TGTGCCAGCAGCTTAACGACAGGGGGCAGCGGGGAGCTGTTTTTT. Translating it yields CASSLTTGGSGELFF.

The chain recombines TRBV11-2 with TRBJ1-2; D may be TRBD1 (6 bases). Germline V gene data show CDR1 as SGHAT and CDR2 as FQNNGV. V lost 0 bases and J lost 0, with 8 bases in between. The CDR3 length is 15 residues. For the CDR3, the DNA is TGTGCCAGCAGCTTAGAGGGGGGGCCTAACTATGGCTACACCTTC. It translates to CASSLEGGPNYGYTF.

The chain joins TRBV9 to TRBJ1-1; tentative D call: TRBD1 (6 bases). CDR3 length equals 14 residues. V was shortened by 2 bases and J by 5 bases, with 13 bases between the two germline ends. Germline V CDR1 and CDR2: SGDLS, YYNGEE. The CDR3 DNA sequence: TGTGCCAGCAGCGTTGGGGGGGCGCGGACTGAAGCTTTCTTT. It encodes CASSVGGARTEAFF.

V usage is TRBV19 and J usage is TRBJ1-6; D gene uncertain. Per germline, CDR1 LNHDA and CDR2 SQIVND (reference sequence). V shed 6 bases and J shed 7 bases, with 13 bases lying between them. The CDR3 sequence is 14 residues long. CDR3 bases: TGTGCCAGTAGCCCCGCGGGTGAAAATTCACCCCTCCACTTT. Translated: CASSPAGENSPLHF.

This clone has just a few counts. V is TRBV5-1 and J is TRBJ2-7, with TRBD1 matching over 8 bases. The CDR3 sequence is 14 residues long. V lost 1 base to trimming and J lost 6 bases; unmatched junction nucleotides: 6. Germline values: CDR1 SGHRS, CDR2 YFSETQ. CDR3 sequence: CASSLRAGGAEQYF. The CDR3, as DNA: TGCGCCAGCAGCTTGCGGGCAGGGGGCGCCGAGCAGTACTTC.

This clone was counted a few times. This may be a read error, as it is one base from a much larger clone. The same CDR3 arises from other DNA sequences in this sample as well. In DNA form, the CDR3 reads TGCGCCAGTAGCCAAGGTTTCGACTACATGAACACCGGGGAGCTGTTTTTT. Amino acids: CASSQGFDYMNTGELFF. This rearrangement joins TRBV4-1 to TRBJ2-2; possible D gene TRBD2, 5 bases. The CDR3 contains 17 residues. Germline V gene data show CDR1 as MGHRA and CDR2 as YSYEKL.

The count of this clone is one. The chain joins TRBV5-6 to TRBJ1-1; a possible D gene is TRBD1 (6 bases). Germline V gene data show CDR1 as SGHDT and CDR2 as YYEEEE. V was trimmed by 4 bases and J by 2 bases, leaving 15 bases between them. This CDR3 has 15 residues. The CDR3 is CASSITPRGNTEAFF. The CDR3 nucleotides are TGTGCCAGCAGCATCACACCCAGGGGTAACACTGAAGCTTTCTTT.

CDR3 region: CASSPRRASTNEKLFF. The CDR3, as DNA: TGTGCCAGCAGCCCCCGGAGGGCCTCAACTAATGAAAAACTGTTTTTT. The chain is built from TRBV7-9 and TRBJ1-4; D is uncertain. The CDR3 is made up of 16 amino acids. With 5 bases removed from V and 0 bases from J, the gap between germline ends came to 13 bases. The germline V gene has CDR1 SEHNR and CDR2 FQNEAQ (reference sequence).

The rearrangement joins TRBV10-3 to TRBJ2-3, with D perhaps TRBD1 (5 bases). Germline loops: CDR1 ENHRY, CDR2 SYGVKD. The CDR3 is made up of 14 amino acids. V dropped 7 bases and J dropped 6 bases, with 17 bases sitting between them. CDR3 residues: CAIKQGTMGDTQYF. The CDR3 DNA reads TGTGCCATCAAGCAGGGTACGATGGGCGATACGCAGTATTTT.

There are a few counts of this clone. CDR3 DNA: TGTGCCAGCAGCCGCGGTAGGGGGCTCTCTAATGAAAAACTGTTTTTT. This translates into CASSRGRGLSNEKLFF. V is TRBV11-1 and J is TRBJ1-4; 7 nucleotides match TRBD1. The CDR3 extends over 16 amino acids. Germline CDR1 and CDR2: SGHAT and FQDESV (reference sequence). After removal of 5 bases from V and 3 bases from J, the junction contained 9 bases not matched to a gene.